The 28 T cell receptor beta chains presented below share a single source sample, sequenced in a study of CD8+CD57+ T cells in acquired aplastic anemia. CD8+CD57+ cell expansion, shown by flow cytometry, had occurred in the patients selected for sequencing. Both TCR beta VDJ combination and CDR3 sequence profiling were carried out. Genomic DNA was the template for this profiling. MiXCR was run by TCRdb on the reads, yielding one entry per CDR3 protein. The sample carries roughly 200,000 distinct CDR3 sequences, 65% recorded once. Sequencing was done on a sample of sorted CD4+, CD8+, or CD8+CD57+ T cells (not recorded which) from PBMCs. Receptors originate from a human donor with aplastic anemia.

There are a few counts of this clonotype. CDR3 DNA sequence: TGCGCCAGCGGACGGGGGAGCTCCTACAATGAGCAGTTCTTC. Translated, it gives CASGRGSSYNEQFF. The chain combines TRBV10-1 with TRBJ2-1; possibly TRBD2 for D (6 bases). V dropped 8 bases and J dropped 0 bases, with 11 bases sitting between them. This CDR3 contains 14 residues. Germline V CDR1 and CDR2: WNHNN, SYGVQD (reference sequence).

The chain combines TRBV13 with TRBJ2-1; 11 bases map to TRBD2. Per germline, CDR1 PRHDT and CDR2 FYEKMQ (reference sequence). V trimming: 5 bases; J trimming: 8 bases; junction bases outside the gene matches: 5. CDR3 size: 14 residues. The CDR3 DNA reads TGTGCCAGCAGCCTACTAGCGGGGGACTATGAGCAGTTCTTC. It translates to CASSLLAGDYEQFF.

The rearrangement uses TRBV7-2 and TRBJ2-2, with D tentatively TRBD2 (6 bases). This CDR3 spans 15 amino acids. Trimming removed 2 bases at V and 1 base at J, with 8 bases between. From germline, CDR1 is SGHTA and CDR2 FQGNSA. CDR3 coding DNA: TGTGCCAGCAGCTTAACGGGGGTGAACACCGGGGAGCTGTTTTTT. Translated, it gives CASSLTGVNTGELFF.

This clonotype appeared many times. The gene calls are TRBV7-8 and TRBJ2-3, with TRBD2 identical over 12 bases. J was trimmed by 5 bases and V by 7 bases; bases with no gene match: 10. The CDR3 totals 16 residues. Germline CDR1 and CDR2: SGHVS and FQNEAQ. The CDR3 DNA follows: TGTGCCAGCACCAAAGGACTAGCGGGGAGTGAAGATACGCAGTATTTT. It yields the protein CASTKGLAGSEDTQYF.

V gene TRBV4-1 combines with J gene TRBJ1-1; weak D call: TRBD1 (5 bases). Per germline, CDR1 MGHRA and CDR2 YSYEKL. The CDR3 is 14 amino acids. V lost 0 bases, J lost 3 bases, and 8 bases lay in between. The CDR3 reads CASSQDGTYTEAFF. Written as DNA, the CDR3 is TGCGCCAGCAGCCAAGATGGGACTTACACTGAAGCTTTCTTT.

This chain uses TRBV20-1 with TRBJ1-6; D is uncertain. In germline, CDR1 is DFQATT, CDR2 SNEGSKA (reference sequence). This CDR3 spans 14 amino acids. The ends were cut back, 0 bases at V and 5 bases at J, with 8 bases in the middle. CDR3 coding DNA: TGCAGTGCTAGAGAGTTACAAGATAATTCACCCCTCCACTTT. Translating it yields CSARELQDNSPLHF.

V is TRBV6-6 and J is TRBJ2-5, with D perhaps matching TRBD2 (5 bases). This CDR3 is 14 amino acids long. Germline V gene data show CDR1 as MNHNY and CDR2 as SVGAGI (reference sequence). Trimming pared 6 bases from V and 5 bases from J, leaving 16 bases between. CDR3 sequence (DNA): TGTGCCAGCAGCCAAACACGTGGGGAGGAGACCCAGTACTTC. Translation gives CASSQTRGEETQYF.

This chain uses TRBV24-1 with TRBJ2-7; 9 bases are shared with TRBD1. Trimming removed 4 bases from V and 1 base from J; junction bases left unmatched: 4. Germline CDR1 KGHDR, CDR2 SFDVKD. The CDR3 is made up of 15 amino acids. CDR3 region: CATSEAGTGSYEQYF. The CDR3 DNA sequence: TGTGCCACCAGTGAAGCCGGGACAGGGTCCTACGAGCAGTACTTC.

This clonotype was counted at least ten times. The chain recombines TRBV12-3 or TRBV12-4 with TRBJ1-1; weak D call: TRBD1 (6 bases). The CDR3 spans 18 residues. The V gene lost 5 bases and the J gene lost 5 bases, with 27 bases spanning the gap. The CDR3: CASSPPTGQGRSWTEAFF. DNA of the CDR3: TGTGCCAGCAGTCCACCGACAGGCCAGGGGAGATCGTGGACTGAAGCTTTCTTT.

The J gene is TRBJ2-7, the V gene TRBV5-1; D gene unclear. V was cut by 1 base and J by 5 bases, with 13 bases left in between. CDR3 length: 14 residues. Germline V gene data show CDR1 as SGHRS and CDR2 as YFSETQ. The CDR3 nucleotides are TGCGCCAGCAGCTTGATGGGTGTCCTAGACGAGCAGTACTTC. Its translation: CASSLMGVLDEQYF.

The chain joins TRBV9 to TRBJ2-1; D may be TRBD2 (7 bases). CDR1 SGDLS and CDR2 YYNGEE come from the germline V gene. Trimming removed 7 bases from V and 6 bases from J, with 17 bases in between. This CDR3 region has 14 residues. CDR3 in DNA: TGTGCCAGCGGCGATGTCGGGGGGCGCAATGAGCAGTTCTTC. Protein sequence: CASGDVGGRNEQFF.

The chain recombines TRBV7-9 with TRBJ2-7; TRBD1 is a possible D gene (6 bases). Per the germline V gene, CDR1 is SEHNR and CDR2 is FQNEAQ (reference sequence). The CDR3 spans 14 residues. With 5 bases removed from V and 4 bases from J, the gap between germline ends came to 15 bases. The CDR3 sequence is CASSAGQNLYEQYF. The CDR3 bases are TGTGCCAGCAGCGCCGGACAGAACCTATACGAGCAGTACTTC.

The CDR3 sequence: CATLGGGLAQSTDTQYF. CDR3 nucleotides: TGTGCCACCCTAGGGGGGGGCCTCGCCCAAAGCACAGATACGCAGTATTTT. The chain has TRBV19 and TRBJ2-3; D might be TRBD2 (7 bases). The germline V and J ends were trimmed by 10 bases and 0 bases, with 23 bases remaining between them. CDR1 is LNHDA and CDR2 is SQIVND in the germline V gene (reference sequence). The CDR3 runs to 17 residues.

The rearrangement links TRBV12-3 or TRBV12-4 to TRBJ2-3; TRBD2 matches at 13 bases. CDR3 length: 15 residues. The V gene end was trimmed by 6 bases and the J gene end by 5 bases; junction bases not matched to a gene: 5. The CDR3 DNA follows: TGTGCCAGCAGCCGCCGGACTAGCGGGAGAGATACGCAGTATTTT. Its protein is CASSRRTSGRDTQYF.

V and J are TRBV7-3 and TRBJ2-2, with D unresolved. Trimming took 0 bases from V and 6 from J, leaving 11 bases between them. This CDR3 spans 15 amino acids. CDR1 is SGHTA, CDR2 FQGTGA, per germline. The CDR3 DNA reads TGTGCCAGCAGCTTAACTCCCGCCGGACCCGGGGAGCTGTTTTTT. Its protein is CASSLTPAGPGELFF.

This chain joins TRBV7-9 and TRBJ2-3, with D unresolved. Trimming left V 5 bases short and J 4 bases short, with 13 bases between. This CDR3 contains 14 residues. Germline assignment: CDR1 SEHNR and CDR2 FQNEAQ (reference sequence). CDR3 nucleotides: TGTGCCAGCAGCCCAGTGGTGATGGCAGATACGCAGTATTTT. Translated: CASSPVVMADTQYF.

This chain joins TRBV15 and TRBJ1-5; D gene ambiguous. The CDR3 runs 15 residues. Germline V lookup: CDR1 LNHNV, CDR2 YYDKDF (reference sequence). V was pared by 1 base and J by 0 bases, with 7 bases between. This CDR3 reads CATSRGGISNQPQHF. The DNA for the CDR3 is TGTGCCACCAGCAGAGGTGGGATTAGCAATCAGCCCCAGCATTTT.

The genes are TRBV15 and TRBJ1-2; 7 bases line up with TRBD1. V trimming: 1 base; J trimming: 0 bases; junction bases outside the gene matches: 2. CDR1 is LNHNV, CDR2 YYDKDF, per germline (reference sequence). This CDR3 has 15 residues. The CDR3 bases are TGTGCCACCAGCAGAGGGCAGGGGGCTAACTATGGCTACACCTTC. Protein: CATSRGQGANYGYTF.

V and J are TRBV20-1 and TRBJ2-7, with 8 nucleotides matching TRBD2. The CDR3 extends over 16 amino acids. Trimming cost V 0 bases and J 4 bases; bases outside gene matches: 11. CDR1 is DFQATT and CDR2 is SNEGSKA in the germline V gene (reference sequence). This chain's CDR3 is CSARDLRGGTSYEQYF. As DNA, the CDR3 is TGCAGTGCTAGAGATTTGCGCGGGGGGACCTCATACGAGCAGTACTTC.

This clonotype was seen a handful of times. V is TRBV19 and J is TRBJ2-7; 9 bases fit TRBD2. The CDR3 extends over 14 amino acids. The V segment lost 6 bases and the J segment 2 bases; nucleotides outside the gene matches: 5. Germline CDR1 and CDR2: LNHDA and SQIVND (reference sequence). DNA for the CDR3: TGTGCCAGTAGCCTAGCGGGGAGAACCTACGAGCAGTACTTC. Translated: CASSLAGRTYEQYF.

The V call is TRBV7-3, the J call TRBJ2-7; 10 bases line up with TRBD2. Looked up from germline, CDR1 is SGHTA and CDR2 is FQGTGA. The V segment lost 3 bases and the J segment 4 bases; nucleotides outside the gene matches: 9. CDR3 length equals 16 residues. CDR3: CASSLVLTSGAYEQYF. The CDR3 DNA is TGTGCCAGCAGCTTGGTATTAACTAGCGGGGCGTACGAGCAGTACTTC.

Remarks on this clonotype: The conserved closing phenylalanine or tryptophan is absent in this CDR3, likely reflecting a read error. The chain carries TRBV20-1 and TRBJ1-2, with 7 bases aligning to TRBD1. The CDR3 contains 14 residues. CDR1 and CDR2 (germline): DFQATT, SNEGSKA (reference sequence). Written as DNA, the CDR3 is TGTAGTGCTAGGGGGGAGGGGGCGCGTTATGGCTACACCTCC. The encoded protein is CSARGEGARYGYTS.

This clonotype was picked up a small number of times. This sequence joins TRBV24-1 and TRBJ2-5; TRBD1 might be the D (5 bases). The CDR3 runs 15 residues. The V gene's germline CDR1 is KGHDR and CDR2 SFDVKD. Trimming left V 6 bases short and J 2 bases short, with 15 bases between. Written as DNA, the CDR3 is TGTGCCACCAGTCGTGGGGCAGGACAACAAGAGACCCAGTACTTC. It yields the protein CATSRGAGQQETQYF.

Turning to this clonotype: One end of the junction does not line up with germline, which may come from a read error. In nucleotides, the CDR3 is TGTACCATCAGTGAGGCAGCCTACGAGCAGTACTTC. Protein: CTISEAAYEQYF. The genes are TRBV10-3 and TRBJ2-7; D gene ambiguous. The CDR3 consists of 12 residues. Germline V gives CDR1 ENHRY, CDR2 SYGVKD.

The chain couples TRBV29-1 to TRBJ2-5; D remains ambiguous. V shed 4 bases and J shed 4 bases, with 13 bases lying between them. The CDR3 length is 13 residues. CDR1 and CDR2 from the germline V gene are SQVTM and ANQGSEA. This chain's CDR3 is CSVGWIGRETQYF. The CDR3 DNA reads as TGCAGCGTTGGGTGGATCGGGCGAGAGACCCAGTACTTC.

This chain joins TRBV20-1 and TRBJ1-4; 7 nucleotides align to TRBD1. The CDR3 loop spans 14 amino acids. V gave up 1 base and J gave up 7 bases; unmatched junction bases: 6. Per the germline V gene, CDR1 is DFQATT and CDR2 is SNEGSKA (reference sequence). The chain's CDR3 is CSARVSAGGEKLFF. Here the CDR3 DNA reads TGCAGTGCTAGAGTGTCCGCAGGGGGTGAAAAACTGTTTTTT.

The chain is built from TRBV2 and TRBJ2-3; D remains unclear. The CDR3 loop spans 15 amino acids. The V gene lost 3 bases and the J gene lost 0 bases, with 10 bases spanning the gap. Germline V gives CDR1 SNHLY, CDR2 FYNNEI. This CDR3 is CASSDGTISTDTQYF. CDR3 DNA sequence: TGTGCCAGCAGTGATGGTACGATTAGCACAGATACGCAGTATTTT.

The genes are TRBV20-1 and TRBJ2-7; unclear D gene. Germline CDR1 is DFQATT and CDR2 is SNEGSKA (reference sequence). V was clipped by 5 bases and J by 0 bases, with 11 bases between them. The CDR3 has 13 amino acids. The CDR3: CSASIRSSYEQYF. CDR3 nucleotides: TGCAGTGCTTCGATCAGGAGCTCCTACGAGCAGTACTTC.